This entry lists 15 T cell receptor beta chains sequenced from one sample in a study of T cell repertoires in cytomegalovirus infection. MiXCR was run by TCRdb on the reads, yielding one entry per CDR3 protein. This table holds approximately 500,000 distinct CDR3 sequences, more than 25% found once. The material sequenced was PBMCs. These receptors came from a human donor in good health (CMV status not recorded). Some clones in this sample may be carry-over from other donors' samples.

This clonotype was found a few times. The chain combines TRBV4-1 with TRBJ1-1; D is unclear. Germline CDR1 MGHRA, CDR2 YSYEKL. The CDR3 sequence is 18 residues long. Trimming cost V 7 bases and J 1 base, with 25 bases left between them. The CDR3 region has the DNA TGCGCCAGCACCGGAAAACGGACGGTGGGTTGGGAGAACACTGAAGCTTTCTTT. Its protein is CASTGKRTVGWENTEAFF.

V is TRBV5-6 and J is TRBJ2-5; 8 bases are a match to TRBD2. There are 15 residues in the CDR3. CDR1 and CDR2 (germline): SGHDT, YYEEEE. With V trimmed by 4 bases and J by 4 bases, 9 bases remained unmatched. CDR3 sequence (DNA): TGTGCCAGCAGCAGTGGCGGCCTAGCGGGAGAGACCCAGTACTTC. Encoded protein: CASSSGGLAGETQYF.

This clonotype was picked up a small number of times. The gene calls are TRBV19 and TRBJ1-5, with D possibly matching TRBD1 (6 bases). The V gene's germline CDR1 is LNHDA and CDR2 SQIVND (reference sequence). The CDR3 has 14 amino acids. Trimming took 4 bases from V and 6 from J, leaving 13 bases between them. The CDR3 region has the DNA TGTGCCAGTAGTAGGGGGACATCGGGTCAGCCCCAGCATTTT. This translates into CASSRGTSGQPQHF.

The chain joins TRBV7-9 to TRBJ1-5; tentative D call: TRBD1 (6 bases). From germline, CDR1 is SEHNR and CDR2 FQNEAQ (reference sequence). The CDR3 length is 14 residues. V lost 4 bases and J 3 bases, leaving 10 bases between the germline ends. The CDR3 reads CASSSTGNNQPQHF. As DNA, the CDR3 is TGTGCCAGCAGCTCAACAGGGAACAATCAGCCCCAGCATTTT.

On this clonotype: A much larger clone sits a single nucleotide away, making a read error possible. J is TRBJ1-5 and V is TRBV7-2, with D possibly TRBD1 on 5 matching bases. The CDR3 is made up of 15 amino acids. Germline CDR1 reads SGHTA; CDR2 reads FQGNSA. V lost 4 bases and J lost 0, with 10 bases in between. CDR3 DNA: TGTGCCAGCAGCTCGGGACGGGTTAGCAATCAGCCCCAGCATTTT. This encodes CASSSGRVSNQPQHF.

This clonotype was recorded many times. The chain employs TRBV12-3 or TRBV12-4 and TRBJ2-5; D is undetermined. The V end lost 6 bases, the J end lost 5 bases, and 10 bases lay between the germline ends. CDR3 length equals 12 residues. For the CDR3, the DNA is TGTGCCAGCAGCCCCCAACGGGAGACCCAGTACTTC. It codes for CASSPQRETQYF.

This sequence joins TRBV15 and TRBJ1-1, with D unresolved. The V and J ends lost 1 base and 8 bases respectively, with 8 bases between them. The CDR3 sequence is 12 residues long. Germline assignment: CDR1 LNHNV and CDR2 YYDKDF (reference sequence). CDR3 protein: CATSRVGAEAFF. The CDR3 coding sequence is TGTGCCACCAGCAGAGTGGGTGCGGAAGCTTTCTTT.

In DNA, the CDR3 is TGTGCCACCAGTGCAGGGATGAGCTATGGCTACACCTTC. It translates to CATSAGMSYGYTF. V usage is TRBV24-1 and J usage is TRBJ1-2, with D tentatively TRBD1 (5 bases). In germline, CDR1 is KGHDR, CDR2 SFDVKD. The V and J ends lost 5 bases and 4 bases respectively, with 10 bases between them. The CDR3 has 13 residues.

This chain uses TRBV7-2 with TRBJ2-5; possibly TRBD1 or TRBD2 for D (5 bases each). This CDR3 comprises 18 residues. Per germline, CDR1 SGHTA and CDR2 FQGNSA. V gave up 4 bases and J gave up 4 bases, with 25 bases separating them. The CDR3 bases are TGTGCCAGCAGCTACCGGGGACCGGCTCGTCTCGGGTTAGAGACCCAGTACTTC. It translates to CASSYRGPARLGLETQYF.

This clonotype was found many times. The J gene is TRBJ2-7, the V gene TRBV12-3 or TRBV12-4, with 10 bases aligning to TRBD2. The CDR3 has 15 residues. J lost 0 bases, V lost 7 bases, and 6 bases had no gene match. The CDR3 region is CASTEGLAHSYEQYV. The CDR3 DNA reads as TGTGCCAGCACCGAGGGACTAGCGCACTCCTACGAGCAGTACGTC.

There are many counts of this clonotype. This chain links TRBV7-6 with TRBJ2-2, with 7 bases fitting TRBD2. V gave up 0 bases and J gave up 2 bases; unmatched junction bases: 6. This CDR3 has 17 amino acids. Germline V gene lookup returns CDR1 SGHVS and CDR2 FNYEAQ. The CDR3 sequence is CASSLAVAGENTGELFF. CDR3 nucleotide sequence: TGTGCCAGCAGCTTAGCGGTGGCGGGAGAAAACACCGGGGAGCTGTTTTTT.

The chain recombines TRBV7-2 with TRBJ1-5, with D maybe TRBD1 (6 bases). Germline V gene data show CDR1 as SGHTA and CDR2 as FQGNSA. CDR3 length: 15 amino acids. Trimming took off 5 bases at V and 4 bases at J, with 15 bases between the two ends. CDR3: CASSPPGTFNQPQHF. The CDR3, as DNA: TGTGCCAGCAGCCCACCCGGGACATTTAATCAGCCCCAGCATTTT.

CDR3 nucleotides: TGCGCCAGCAGCTTGGTCTCTGGACACATATACACTGAAGCTTTCTTT. Its translation is CASSLVSGHIYTEAFF. The chain combines TRBV5-1 with TRBJ1-1; a possible D gene is TRBD1 (5 bases). V was pared by 0 bases and J by 3 bases, with 15 bases between. The CDR3 totals 16 residues. The V gene's germline CDR1 is SGHRS and CDR2 YFSETQ.

A few counts support this clonotype. V and J are TRBV18 and TRBJ2-5; D may be TRBD1 or TRBD2 (5 bases each). This CDR3 is 18 amino acids long. The V gene lost 6 bases and the J gene lost 0 bases, with 23 bases spanning the gap. Germline loops: CDR1 KGHSH, CDR2 LQKENI. The CDR3 reads CASSQTPFFGDDQETQYF. The CDR3 nucleotides read TGTGCCAGCTCCCAAACACCCTTCTTTGGGGACGACCAAGAGACCCAGTACTTC.

This clonotype was counted ten times or more. The gene calls are TRBV7-2 and TRBJ2-7; D remains ambiguous. CDR1 is SGHTA and CDR2 is FQGNSA in the germline V gene. Trimming removed 3 bases from V and 3 bases from J, with 6 bases in between. CDR3 length: 12 residues. CDR3 sequence (DNA): TGTGCCAGCAGCTTCAACCACTACGAGCAGTACGTC. Encoded protein: CASSFNHYEQYV.